These 4 T cell receptor beta chains came from one sample sequenced in a study of CD8+CD57+ T cells in acquired aplastic anemia. All sequencing subjects had displayed CD8+CD57+ cell expansion on flow cytometry. TCR beta VDJ and CDR3 were profiled, and genomic DNA was the template. Each CDR3 protein is one row after TCRdb ran MiXCR on the reads. Among 95,000 to 150,000 distinct CDR3 sequences listed, roughly 55% were seen once. Sequencing was done on a sample of sorted CD4+, CD8+, or CD8+CD57+ T cells (not recorded which) from PBMCs. The receptors were gathered from a human donor with aplastic anemia.

This clonotype was observed a handful of times. The chain has TRBV25-1 and TRBJ2-7, with D tentatively TRBD1 (6 bases). The CDR3 loop spans 11 amino acids. Per the germline V gene, CDR1 is MGHDK and CDR2 is SYGVNS. The V end was cut by 6 bases, the J end by 5 bases, with 8 bases between. The CDR3 nucleotides are TGTGCCAGCAGAAACAGGGACGAGCAGTACTTC. Translation: CASRNRDEQYF.

This chain uses TRBV7-9 with TRBJ2-7, with D uncertain. Trimming removed 0 bases from V and 4 bases from J, with 13 bases in between. Germline V lookup: CDR1 SEHNR, CDR2 FQNEAQ (reference sequence). The CDR3 runs to 15 residues. The CDR3 sequence: CASSLATGLGYEQYF. As DNA, the CDR3 is TGTGCCAGCAGCTTAGCGACCGGGCTGGGTTACGAGCAGTACTTC.

The chain recombines TRBV7-9 with TRBJ2-1; D gene unclear. V lost 1 base and J lost 9, with 7 bases in between. The CDR3 runs to 12 residues. Germline CDR1 reads SEHNR; CDR2 reads FQNEAQ (reference sequence). The CDR3 loop is CASSLGMGEQFF. For the CDR3, the DNA is TGTGCCAGCAGCTTAGGAATGGGTGAGCAGTTCTTC.

This clonotype was counted only a few times. V and J are TRBV24-1 and TRBJ2-5; possibly TRBD1 for D (6 bases). CDR3 size: 13 residues. Germline loops: CDR1 KGHDR, CDR2 SFDVKD. V was shortened by 7 bases and J by 5 bases, with 13 bases between the two germline ends. CDR3 loop: CATSRGPWETQYF. CDR3 DNA: TGTGCCACCAGCAGGGGCCCATGGGAGACCCAGTACTTC.